This T cell receptor (beta chain) was documented in a study of T cell repertoires in cytomegalovirus infection. Study-level information: HLA-B-restricted CMV epitopes that are well studied, plus recently identified HLA-C-restricted ones, were used by the study. Indications of both CMV infection and matching HLA type were provided by public TCR beta signatures. General study findings and limits: Within the response measured ex vivo, HLA-C-restricted CMV-specific TCR beta clonotypes were dominant. Summed public TCR beta family frequency identified CMV carriers bearing the relevant HLA.

TCRdb passed the reads through MiXCR, listing each CDR3 protein once. The sample lists just over 450,000 distinct CDR3 sequences; 40% to 50% were seen once. In regard to this clonotype: Its antigen remains unknown.

Germline CDR1 is MGHRA and CDR2 is YSYEKL. CDR3 length equals 13 residues. V dropped 5 bases and J dropped 4 bases, with 12 bases sitting between them. V usage is TRBV4-1 and J usage is TRBJ2-7; maybe TRBD1 (6 bases). The sequenced sample was cultured PBMCs, obtained from culture after CMV antigen stimulation. The source of this sequence is a human donor in good health (CMV status not recorded). Some clones in this sample may be carry-over from other donors' samples. Here the CDR3 reads CASSAGGSYEQYF. The CDR3 DNA is TGCGCCAGCAGCGCTGGGGGCAGTTACGAGCAGTACTTC.